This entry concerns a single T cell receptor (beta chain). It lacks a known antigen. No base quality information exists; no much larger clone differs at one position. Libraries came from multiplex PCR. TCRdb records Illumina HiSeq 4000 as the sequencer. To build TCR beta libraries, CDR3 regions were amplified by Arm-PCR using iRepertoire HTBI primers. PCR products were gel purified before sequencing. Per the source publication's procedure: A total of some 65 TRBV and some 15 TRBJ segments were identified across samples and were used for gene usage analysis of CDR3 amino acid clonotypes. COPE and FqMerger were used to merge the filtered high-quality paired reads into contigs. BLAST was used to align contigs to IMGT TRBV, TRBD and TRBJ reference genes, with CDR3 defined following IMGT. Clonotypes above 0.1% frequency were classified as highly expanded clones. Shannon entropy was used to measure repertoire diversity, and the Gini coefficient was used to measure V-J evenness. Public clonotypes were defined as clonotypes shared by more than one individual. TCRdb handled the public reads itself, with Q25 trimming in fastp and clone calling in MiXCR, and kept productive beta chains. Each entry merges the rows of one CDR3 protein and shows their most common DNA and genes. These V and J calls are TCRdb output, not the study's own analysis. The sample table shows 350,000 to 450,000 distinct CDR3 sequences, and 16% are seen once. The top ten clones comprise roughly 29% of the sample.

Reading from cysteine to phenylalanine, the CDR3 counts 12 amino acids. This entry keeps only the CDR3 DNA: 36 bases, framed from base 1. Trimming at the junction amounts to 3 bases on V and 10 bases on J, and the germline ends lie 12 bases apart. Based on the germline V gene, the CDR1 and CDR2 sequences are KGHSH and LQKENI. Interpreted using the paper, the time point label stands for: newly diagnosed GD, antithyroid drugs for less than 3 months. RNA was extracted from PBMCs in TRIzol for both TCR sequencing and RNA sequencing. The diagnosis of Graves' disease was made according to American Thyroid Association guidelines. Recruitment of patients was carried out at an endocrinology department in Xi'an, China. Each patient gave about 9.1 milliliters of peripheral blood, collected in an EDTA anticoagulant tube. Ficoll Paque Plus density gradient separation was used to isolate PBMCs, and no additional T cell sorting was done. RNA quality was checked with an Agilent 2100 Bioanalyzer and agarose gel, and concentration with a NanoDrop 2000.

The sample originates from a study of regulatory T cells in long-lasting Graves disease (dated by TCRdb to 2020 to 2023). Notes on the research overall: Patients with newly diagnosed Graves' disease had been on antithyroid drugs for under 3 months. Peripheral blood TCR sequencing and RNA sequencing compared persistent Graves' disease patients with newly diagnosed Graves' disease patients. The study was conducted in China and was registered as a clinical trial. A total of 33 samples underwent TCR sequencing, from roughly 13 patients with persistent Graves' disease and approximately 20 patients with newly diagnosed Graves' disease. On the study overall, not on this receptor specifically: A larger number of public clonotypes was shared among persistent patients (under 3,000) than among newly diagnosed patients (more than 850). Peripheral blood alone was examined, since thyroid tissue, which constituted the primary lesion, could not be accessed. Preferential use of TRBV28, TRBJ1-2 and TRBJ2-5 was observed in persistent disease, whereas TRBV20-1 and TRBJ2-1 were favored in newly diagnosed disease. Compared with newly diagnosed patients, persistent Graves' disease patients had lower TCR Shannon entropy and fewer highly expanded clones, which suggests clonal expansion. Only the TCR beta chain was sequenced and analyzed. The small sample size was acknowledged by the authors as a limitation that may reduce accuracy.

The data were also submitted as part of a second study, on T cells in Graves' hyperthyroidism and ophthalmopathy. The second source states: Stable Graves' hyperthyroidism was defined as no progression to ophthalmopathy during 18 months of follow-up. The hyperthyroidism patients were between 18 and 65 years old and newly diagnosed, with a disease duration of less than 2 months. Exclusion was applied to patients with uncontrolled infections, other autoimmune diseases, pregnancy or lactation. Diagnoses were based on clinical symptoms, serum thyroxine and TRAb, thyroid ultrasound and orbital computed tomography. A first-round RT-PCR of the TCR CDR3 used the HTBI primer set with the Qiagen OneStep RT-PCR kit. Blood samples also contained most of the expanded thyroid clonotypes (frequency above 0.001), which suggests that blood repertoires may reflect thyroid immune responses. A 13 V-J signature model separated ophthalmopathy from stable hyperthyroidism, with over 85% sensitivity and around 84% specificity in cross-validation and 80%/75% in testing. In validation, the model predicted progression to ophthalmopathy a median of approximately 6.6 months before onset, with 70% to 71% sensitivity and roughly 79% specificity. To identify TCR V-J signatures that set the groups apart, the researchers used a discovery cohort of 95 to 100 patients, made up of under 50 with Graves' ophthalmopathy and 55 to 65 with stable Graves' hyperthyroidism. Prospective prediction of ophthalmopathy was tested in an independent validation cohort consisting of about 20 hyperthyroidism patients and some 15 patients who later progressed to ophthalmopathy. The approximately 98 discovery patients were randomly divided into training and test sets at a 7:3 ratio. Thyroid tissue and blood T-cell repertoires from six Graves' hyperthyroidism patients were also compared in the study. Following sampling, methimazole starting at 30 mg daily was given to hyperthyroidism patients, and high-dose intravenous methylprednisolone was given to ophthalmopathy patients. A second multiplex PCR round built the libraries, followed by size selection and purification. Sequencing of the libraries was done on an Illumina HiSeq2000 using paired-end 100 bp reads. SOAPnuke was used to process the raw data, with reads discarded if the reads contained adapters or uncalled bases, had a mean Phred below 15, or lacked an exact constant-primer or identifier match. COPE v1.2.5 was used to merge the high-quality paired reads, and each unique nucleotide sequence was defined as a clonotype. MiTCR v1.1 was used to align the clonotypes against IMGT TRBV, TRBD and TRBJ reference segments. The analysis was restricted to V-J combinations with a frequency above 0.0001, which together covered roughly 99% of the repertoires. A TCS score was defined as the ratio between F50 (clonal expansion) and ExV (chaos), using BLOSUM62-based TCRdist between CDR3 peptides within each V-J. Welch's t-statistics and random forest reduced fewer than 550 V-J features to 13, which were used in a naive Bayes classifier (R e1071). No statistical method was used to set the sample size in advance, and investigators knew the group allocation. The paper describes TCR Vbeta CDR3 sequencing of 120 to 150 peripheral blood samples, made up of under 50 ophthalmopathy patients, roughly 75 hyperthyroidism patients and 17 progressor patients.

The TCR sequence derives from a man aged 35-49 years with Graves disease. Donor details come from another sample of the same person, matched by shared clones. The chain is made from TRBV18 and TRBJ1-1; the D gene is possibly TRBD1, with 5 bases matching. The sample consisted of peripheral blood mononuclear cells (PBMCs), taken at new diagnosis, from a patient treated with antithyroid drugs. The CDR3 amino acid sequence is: CASSPDSRGAFF. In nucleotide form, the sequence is TGTGCCAGCTCACCCGACAGCCGGGGAGCTTTCTTT. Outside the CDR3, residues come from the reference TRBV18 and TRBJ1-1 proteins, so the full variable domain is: NAGVMQNPRHLVRRRGQEARLRCSPMKGHSHVYWYRQLPEEGLKFMVYLQKENIIDESGMPKERFSAEFPKEGPSILRIQQVVRGDSAAYFCASSPDSRGAFFGQGTRLTVV.